The subject of this entry is one TCR beta chain. What it binds is not known. The data stem from a study of human T cells and chemical hapten exposure. In the study overall: Slight volume differences across pooled libraries mainly accounted for varying per-sample TCR yields.

Whole-study findings and limits: Expanded TCRs created a significantly greater count of big CDR3 similarity clusters than controls did.

Trimming shortened V by 1 base and J by 2 bases, and 13 bases separated the two germline ends. From germline, CDR1 is SGHDT and CDR2 YYEEEE. There are 16 residues in the CDR3. Time point here: patch test 1, 2 weeks after DPC sensitization. Treatment denoted: therapeutic diphenylcyclopropenone sensitization with weekly scalp DPC. TCRdb itself ran the RACE reads through MiXCR, one entry per CDR3 protein. The table includes approximately 49,000 distinct CDR3 sequences, around 9.3% detected once. This chain joins TRBV5-6 and TRBJ2-1; D uncertain. Here the sequenced sample was whole blood, taken in connection with sensitization to the hapten diphenylcyclopropenone (DPC). The source is a woman between 45 and 65 years old with alopecia areata. Some clones in this sample may be carry-over from other donors' samples. The CDR3 region is CASSLQLSFAYNEQFF. Written as DNA, the CDR3 is TGTGCCAGCAGCTTGCAACTAAGCTTTGCCTACAATGAGCAGTTCTTC.